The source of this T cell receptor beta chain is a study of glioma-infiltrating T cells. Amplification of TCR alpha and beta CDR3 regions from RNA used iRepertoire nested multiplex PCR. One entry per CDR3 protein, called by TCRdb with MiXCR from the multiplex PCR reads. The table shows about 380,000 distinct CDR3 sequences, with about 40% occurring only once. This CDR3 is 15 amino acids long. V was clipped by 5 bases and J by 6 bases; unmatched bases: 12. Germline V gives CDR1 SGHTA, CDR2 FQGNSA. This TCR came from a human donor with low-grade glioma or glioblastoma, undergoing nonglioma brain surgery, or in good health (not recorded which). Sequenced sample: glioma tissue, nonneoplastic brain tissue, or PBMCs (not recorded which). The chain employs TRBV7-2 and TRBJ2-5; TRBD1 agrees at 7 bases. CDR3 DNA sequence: TGTGCCAGCAGCGATCAAGGGACAGCCATAAAGACCCAGTACTTC. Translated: CASSDQGTAIKTQYF.